This TCR beta chain derives from a study of cytomegalovirus exposure and HLA in healthy donors. Germline loops: CDR1 SNHLY, CDR2 FYNNEI. V was pared by 7 bases and J by 2 bases, with 8 bases of the junction left unmatched. This CDR3 has 15 residues. PCR was performed using 60 Vbeta and 13 Jbeta primers. Clones were sequenced by immunoSEQ multiplex PCR, and TCRdb holds only the in-frame ones, with some missing. The sample contains under 170,000 clones, 79% of which appear only once. J is TRBJ1-3 and V is TRBV2; TRBD1 matches at 7 bases. The sequenced sample was PBMCs. The TCR originated in a man over 45 in good health and CMV-seropositive. CDR3 in DNA: TGTGCCAGCAAGAAAGGAGGGGGCACTGGAAACACCATATATTTT. This translates into CASKKGGGTGNTIYF.